This entry lists 12 T cell receptor beta chains sequenced from one sample in a study of T cells in Graves' hyperthyroidism and ophthalmopathy. TCR beta CDR3 regions were amplified from RNA transcripts. With the HTBI primer set, the TCR CDR3 went through a first round of RT-PCR. MiXCR, run by TCRdb on the multiplex PCR reads, gives a single entry per CDR3 protein. The data show about 610,000 distinct CDR3 sequences, around 15% seen once. Sample: blood. These receptors were obtained from a woman aged 40 to 50 with Graves' ophthalmopathy.

This chain uses TRBV11-2 with TRBJ2-3; 7 nucleotides align to TRBD2. Looked up from germline, CDR1 is SGHAT and CDR2 is FQNNGV. This CDR3 is built from 14 residues. Trimming at V came to 5 bases and at J to 2 bases, leaving 4 bases not matched to a gene. CDR3 sequence reads: CASSPGGYTDTQYF. The CDR3 nucleotides are TGTGCCAGCAGCCCCGGGGGGTACACAGATACGCAGTATTTT.

With respect to this clonotype: A clone one base away is much larger, so this may be a read error. The chain uses TRBV20-1 and TRBJ1-5, with D unresolved. Per the germline V gene, CDR1 is DFQATT and CDR2 is SNEGSKA (reference sequence). This CDR3 has 13 amino acids. CDR3 region: CSATAGRNQLQHF. The DNA of the CDR3 is TGCAGTGCTACGGCAGGTCGCAATCAGCTCCAGCATTTT.

Many counts were recorded for this clonotype. The chain couples TRBV28 to TRBJ1-1; 8 nucleotides line up with TRBD1. CDR1 and CDR2 (germline): MDHEN, SYDVKM. The CDR3 consists of 16 residues. The junction had 10 bases not matched to a gene; V was cut back by 4 bases and J by 3 bases. The chain's CDR3 is CASSSFPGQVYTEAFF. The DNA for the CDR3 is TGTGCCAGCAGTTCATTCCCGGGACAGGTGTACACTGAAGCTTTCTTT.

This clonotype has more than one count but fewer than ten. This chain joins TRBV20-1 and TRBJ1-1; the D is unclear. V was cut by 0 bases and J by 7 bases, with 9 bases left in between. The CDR3 covers 12 residues. Germline V CDR1 and CDR2: DFQATT, SNEGSKA (reference sequence). The CDR3, as DNA: TGCAGTGCTAGAGATAATTTCCGTGAAGCTTTCTTT. As protein: CSARDNFREAFF.

The rearrangement links TRBV13 to TRBJ1-1; 7 bases align to TRBD1. The CDR3 has 16 amino acids. The germline V gene has CDR1 PRHDT and CDR2 FYEKMQ (reference sequence). The V and J ends lost 5 bases and 6 bases, in that order; junction bases with no gene match: 15. CDR3: CASSPTDSTGVSEAFF. Here the CDR3 DNA reads TGTGCCAGCAGCCCGACTGACTCTACAGGGGTCTCTGAAGCTTTCTTT.

V gene TRBV6-2 or TRBV6-3 combines with J gene TRBJ2-5; 11 nucleotides match TRBD1. The CDR3 contains 15 residues. The J segment lost 7 bases and the V segment lost 5 bases, leaving 9 bases of the junction unmatched. Germline CDR1 MNHEY, CDR2 SVGEGT. CDR3: CASSGDRGWRATQYF. CDR3 coding DNA: TGTGCCAGCAGTGGGGACAGGGGGTGGAGAGCGACCCAGTACTTC.

In this sample, this clonotype turned up many times. The chain couples TRBV20-1 to TRBJ2-1, with a weak D call TRBD2 (5 bases). Trimming removed 3 bases at V and 8 bases at J, with 5 bases between. This CDR3 spans 10 amino acids. Per the germline V gene, CDR1 is DFQATT and CDR2 is SNEGSKA (reference sequence). CDR3 in DNA: TGCAGTGCTAGGAGGGATGAGCAGTTCTTC. Translation gives CSARRDEQFF.

This clonotype was seen ten or more times. V gene TRBV20-1 combines with J gene TRBJ2-5; 9 bases agree with TRBD1. The CDR3 is made up of 15 amino acids. With V trimmed by 5 bases and J by 4 bases, 11 bases remained unmatched. The germline V gene has CDR1 DFQATT and CDR2 SNEGSKA (reference sequence). The DNA for the CDR3 is TGCAGTGCTCACTATTACAGGGGGCTCGGAGAGACCCAGTACTTC. Encoded protein: CSAHYYRGLGETQYF.

This clonotype was seen repeatedly, ten times or more. The chain joins TRBV12-3 or TRBV12-4 to TRBJ1-1; the D is unclear. V lost 1 base and J 1 base, leaving 7 bases between the germline ends. The CDR3 runs to 14 residues. The CDR3 loop reads CASSLVDGNTEAFF. CDR3 DNA sequence: TGTGCCAGCAGTTTAGTGGACGGGAACACTGAAGCTTTCTTT.

V usage is TRBV6-5 and J usage is TRBJ2-2, with D possibly TRBD1 on 6 matching bases. The V gene lost 3 bases and the J gene lost 2 bases, with 13 bases spanning the gap. There are 16 residues in the CDR3. From germline, CDR1 is MNHEY and CDR2 SVGAGI. CDR3 residues: CASSYLAGANTGELFF. CDR3 coding DNA: TGTGCCAGCAGTTATCTCGCAGGGGCTAACACCGGGGAGCTGTTTTTT.

Many counts were recorded for this clonotype. A much larger clone lies a single base off, so this may be a read error. The V call is TRBV28, the J call TRBJ2-7; 12 nucleotides match TRBD2. Germline lookup yields CDR1 MDHEN and CDR2 SYDVKM. The CDR3 runs to 17 residues. Trimming removed 5 bases from V and 4 bases from J; junction bases left unmatched: 12. The CDR3 coding sequence is TGTGCCAGCAGTCCCGACAACCTACTAGCGGGAGGTTACGAGCAGTACTTC. This encodes CASSPDNLLAGGYEQYF.

At least ten counts were recorded for this clonotype. The chain is built from TRBV20-1 and TRBJ1-1; D is unclear. The CDR3 has 11 residues. Germline V lookup: CDR1 DFQATT, CDR2 SNEGSKA (reference sequence). The CDR3 nucleotides are TGCAGCACAAGGGTTGGGACTGAAGCTTTCTTT. It codes for CSTRVGTEAFF.